This T cell receptor (beta chain) derives from a study of blood T cells in healthy people across ages. The donors, healthy Caucasians from Russia, were aged roughly 6 to 90. Investigators took around 10 milliliters of peripheral blood from every donor. General observations from the study: As naive T cell percentage varied, TCR beta diversity correlated strongly with it. There were more naive CD4+ cells and higher diversity in long-lived donors than in aged donors.

Unmatched junction bases numbered 11, after V lost 5 bases and J lost 8 bases. The CDR3 is 15 amino acids. CDR1 and CDR2 (germline): KGHDR, SFDVKD. Then a second PCR, running roughly 7 to 11 cycles, was carried out with a sample-barcoded 5' primer and a J-beta primer mix. TCRdb called the 5' RACE reads again in MiXCR, with one record for every CDR3 protein. The repertoire holds 1,500,000 or so distinct CDR3 sequences, roughly 64% seen once, with 6.5% to 8% in the top ten. About this clonotype: Its target is unknown.

Sequencing input: blood. The sequence came from a man aged 18 to 29 in good health. The V and J genes are TRBV24-1 and TRBJ1-2; 9 bases line up with TRBD1. The CDR3 spells CATSVSRTGAQGYTF. The CDR3 nucleotides read TGTGCCACCAGTGTTAGCAGGACAGGGGCTCAAGGCTACACCTTC.